The text below deals with one TCR beta chain. The same CDR3 is also encoded by other DNA sequences in this sample. V was pared by 6 bases and J by 5 bases, with 11 bases between. Germline CDR1 reads MNHEY; CDR2 reads SVGAGI. This CDR3 comprises 13 residues. Per the original data handling: Quantification of nucleated cells was approximated via reference gene primer amplification. Clones were sequenced by immunoSEQ multiplex PCR, and TCRdb holds only the in-frame ones, with some missing. The V and J calls and clone size are taken from that table; D and trimming were inferred from the DNA. Among hundreds of thousands of clones listed, roughly nine tenths were seen once. This sample stems from a study of blood T cell repertoires in COVID-19.

This TCR came from a man aged 55 to 70 who had recovered from COVID-19. The V and J genes are TRBV6-5 and TRBJ2-1; the D gene is possibly TRBD2 (5 bases). Sequencing input: peripheral blood. The CDR3 nucleotides read TGTGCCAGCAGAGGGAGCGGAAACAATGAGCAGTTCTTC. Encoded protein: CASRGSGNNEQFF.